These 32 T cell receptor beta chains came from one sample sequenced in a study of T cells in Graves' hyperthyroidism and ophthalmopathy. There were TCR beta CDR3 regions amplified from RNA transcripts. Researchers ran a first-round RT-PCR on the TCR CDR3 using the HTBI primer set. Using its own MiXCR run on the multiplex PCR reads, TCRdb lists one record per CDR3 protein. The table has about 640,000 distinct CDR3 sequences, less than 25% seen once. Sequencing was performed on blood. The origin of the receptors is a man under 40 with Graves' ophthalmopathy.

This clonotype was recorded a few times. This chain joins TRBV30 and TRBJ2-3; the match to TRBD1 covers 10 bases. Germline V gene sequence: CDR1 GTSNPN, CDR2 SVGIG (reference sequence). CDR3 size: 15 residues. The V gene end was trimmed by 2 bases and the J gene end by 3 bases; junction bases not matched to a gene: 5. The CDR3 is CAWSIGQGGTDTQYF. CDR3 DNA sequence: TGTGCCTGGAGTATCGGACAGGGGGGAACAGATACGCAGTATTTT.

Only a few counts were recorded for this clonotype. The CDR3 sequence: CASSVAGTSDTYEQYF. The CDR3 DNA follows: TGTGCCAGCAGCGTGGCCGGGACTAGCGATACCTACGAGCAGTACTTC. V usage is TRBV9 and J usage is TRBJ2-7; 10 bases agree with TRBD2. Germline V gene data show CDR1 as SGDLS and CDR2 as YYNGEE. Germline trimming cut 2 bases from V and 2 bases from J; bases unmatched to any gene: 7. This CDR3 region has 16 residues.

The chain carries TRBV9 and TRBJ2-5; 11 bases are shared with TRBD1. CDR3 size: 16 residues. Germline CDR1 and CDR2: SGDLS and YYNGEE. Losses at the gene ends were 3 bases for V and 6 bases for J; bases not matched to a gene: 10. This chain's CDR3 is CASSGGEGQGAKTQYF. CDR3 nucleotides: TGTGCCAGCAGCGGGGGGGAAGGACAGGGGGCGAAGACCCAGTACTTC.

The chain recombines TRBV7-3 with TRBJ2-3, with D tentatively TRBD2 (6 bases). CDR1 is SGHTA, CDR2 FQGTGA, per germline. V shed 0 bases and J shed 2 bases, with 6 bases lying between them. This CDR3 has 14 amino acids. The CDR3 spells CASSLTGLTDTQYF. The DNA of the CDR3 is TGTGCCAGCAGCTTAACGGGACTCACAGATACGCAGTATTTT.

This clonotype was counted a few times. V is TRBV24-1 and J is TRBJ2-7; 7 bases are shared with TRBD2. After removal of 3 bases from V and 6 bases from J, the junction contained 7 bases not matched to a gene. CDR3 length: 14 amino acids. Germline V lookup: CDR1 KGHDR, CDR2 SFDVKD. CDR3 nucleotides: TGTGCCACCAGTGATACACCCACGGGGGGCGAGCAGTACTTC. It codes for CATSDTPTGGEQYF.

This clonotype was seen only a few times. The chain links TRBV5-1 to TRBJ2-1; 11 bases line up with TRBD2. The CDR3 totals 14 residues. V lost 5 bases, J lost 8 bases, and 6 bases stayed unmatched. Germline values: CDR1 SGHRS, CDR2 YFSETQ. The CDR3 here is CASRIYSGGDEQFF. As DNA, the CDR3 is TGCGCCAGCAGGATCTATAGCGGGGGGGATGAGCAGTTCTTC.

This clonotype was picked up many times. The chain has TRBV6-1 and TRBJ1-2; D gene unclear. Trimming left V 1 base short and J 5 bases short, with 8 bases between. There are 13 residues in the CDR3. Germline V CDR1 and CDR2: MNHNS, SASEGT. The CDR3 nucleotides are TGTGCCAGCAGTGAAGGATGGGGATATGGCTACACCTTC. As protein: CASSEGWGYGYTF.

The chain is built from TRBV5-1 and TRBJ2-3; D is perhaps TRBD2 (7 bases). CDR3 size: 16 residues. Trimming stripped 5 bases from V and 0 bases from J, with 16 bases between. Germline V gene data show CDR1 as SGHRS and CDR2 as YFSETQ. CDR3 DNA sequence: TGCGCCAGCAGGCAGGGAGGGACATTGAGCACAGATACGCAGTATTTT. Translating it yields CASRQGGTLSTDTQYF.

The genes are TRBV27 and TRBJ1-1; D gene unclear. Germline loops: CDR1 MNHEY, CDR2 SMNVEV (reference sequence). The V end was cut by 5 bases, the J end by 5 bases, with 12 bases between. CDR3 size: 13 residues. The CDR3 loop is CASSPGGITEAFF. The CDR3 DNA reads as TGTGCCAGCAGTCCTGGAGGGATTACTGAAGCTTTCTTT.

This clonotype has only a few counts. The chain couples TRBV28 to TRBJ2-2; tentatively, D is TRBD2 (6 bases). Germline V gene sequence: CDR1 MDHEN, CDR2 SYDVKM. There are 14 residues in the CDR3. V was clipped by 6 bases and J by 5 bases, with 13 bases between them. DNA of the CDR3: TGTGCCAGCAGCAAAATGGGAGGTACCGGGGAGCTGTTTTTT. Protein sequence: CASSKMGGTGELFF.

The chain combines TRBV10-3 with TRBJ1-6; D gene uncertain. Trimming pared 4 bases from V and 10 bases from J, leaving 11 bases between. This CDR3 contains 13 residues. The germline V gene encodes CDR1 ENHRY and CDR2 SYGVKD. The CDR3 DNA reads TGTGCCATCAGTGTCAAGGGTGGGTCACCCCTCCACTTT. Its protein is CAISVKGGSPLHF.

The chain's CDR3 is CASTPQAGGRETQYF. The CDR3 DNA sequence: TGTGCCAGCACCCCACAGGCGGGGGGACGAGAGACCCAGTACTTC. The chain joins TRBV7-2 to TRBJ2-5; 8 bases line up with TRBD2. CDR3 length: 15 residues. Germline V lookup: CDR1 SGHTA, CDR2 FQGNSA. V trimming: 7 bases; J trimming: 4 bases; junction bases outside the gene matches: 11.

This clonotype has a handful of counts. The genes are TRBV20-1 and TRBJ1-6, with unresolved D. The germline V and J ends were trimmed by 3 bases and 7 bases, with 10 bases remaining between them. Germline CDR1 is DFQATT and CDR2 is SNEGSKA (reference sequence). This CDR3 has 13 residues. DNA of the CDR3: TGCAGTGCTAGTCCGGGTGGGAATTCACCCCTCCACTTT. Translated, it gives CSASPGGNSPLHF.

The table lists this clonotype with a count of one. A much larger clone is a single base away; this may be a read error. The rearrangement uses TRBV27 and TRBJ2-1; 8 positions match TRBD1. This CDR3 region has 14 residues. Germline-derived CDR1 and CDR2 are MNHEY and SMNVEV (reference sequence). V lost 4 bases to trimming and J lost 10 bases; unmatched junction nucleotides: 9. The DNA for the CDR3 is TGTGCCAGCAGTTATGGGACAGGAGGCTACGAGCAGTTCTTC. Its protein product is CASSYGTGGYEQFF.

The chain combines TRBV12-3 or TRBV12-4 with TRBJ2-1; TRBD2 agrees at 8 bases. The CDR3 has 18 residues. J lost 5 bases, V lost 4 bases, and 16 bases had no gene match. This CDR3 is CASSSLQLTSGAHNEQFF. The CDR3 DNA sequence: TGTGCCAGCAGTTCTCTCCAACTCACTAGCGGAGCCCACAATGAGCAGTTCTTC.

There are a few counts of this clonotype. The rearrangement joins TRBV5-1 to TRBJ1-4, with D tentatively TRBD1 (5 bases). From germline, CDR1 is SGHRS and CDR2 YFSETQ. The germline V and J ends were trimmed by 3 bases and 4 bases, with 13 bases remaining between them. The CDR3 extends over 15 amino acids. CDR3 residues: CASSSSGRDNEKLFF. The CDR3 coding sequence is TGCGCCAGCAGCTCCTCGGGACGGGATAATGAAAAACTGTTTTTT.

The count of this clonotype is one. The chain recombines TRBV4-2 with TRBJ2-7; 9 nucleotides line up with TRBD1. The ends lost 1 base at V and 0 bases at J; junction bases unmatched: 7. In germline, CDR1 is LGHNA, CDR2 YNFKEQ. This CDR3 region has 17 residues. The CDR3 nucleotides are TGTGCCAGCAGCCAAGTTGGAACGGACAGGGGCTCCTACGAGCAGTACTTC. As protein: CASSQVGTDRGSYEQYF.

This clonotype was detected many times. The CDR3 sequence: CASSPKVGAGGSYNEQFF. The DNA of the CDR3 is TGTGCCAGCAGTCCGAAGGTTGGAGCGGGAGGGAGCTACAATGAGCAGTTCTTC. The chain links TRBV12-3 or TRBV12-4 to TRBJ2-1, with 10 bases that match TRBD2. The CDR3 length is 18 residues. V trimming: 5 bases; J trimming: 3 bases; junction bases outside the gene matches: 13.

The chain links TRBV5-1 to TRBJ2-1; 9 bases agree with TRBD2. The CDR3 extends over 15 amino acids. Trimming took 4 bases from V and 6 from J; bases not matched to a gene: 8. Germline CDR1 SGHRS, CDR2 YFSETQ. This chain's CDR3 is CASSPSGESGNEQFF. CDR3 bases: TGCGCCAGCAGCCCTAGCGGGGAGTCTGGCAATGAGCAGTTCTTC.

This clonotype was detected ten times or more. The CDR3 nucleotides read TGTGCCATCAGCGGAGCAGGGGAAAAGTCTGGGACCCAGTACTTC. This gives the protein CAISGAGEKSGTQYF. The genes are TRBV10-3 and TRBJ2-5; D is possibly TRBD1 (6 bases). Germline CDR1 reads ENHRY; CDR2 reads SYGVKD. This CDR3 is 15 amino acids long. Trimming pared 6 bases from V and 7 bases from J, leaving 21 bases between.

V is TRBV30 and J is TRBJ1-1; D is perhaps TRBD1 (5 bases). Trimming cost V 4 bases and J 3 bases, with 12 bases left between them. CDR1 and CDR2 from the germline V gene are GTSNPN and SVGIG (reference sequence). CDR3 length: 13 residues. The chain's CDR3 is CAWKPNRYTEAFF. CDR3 in DNA: TGTGCCTGGAAGCCCAACAGGTACACTGAAGCTTTCTTT.

This clonotype was seen a handful of times. The chain is built from TRBV7-9 and TRBJ2-7; the D gene is possibly TRBD1 (6 bases). Germline CDR1 SEHNR, CDR2 FQNEAQ (reference sequence). The CDR3 extends over 12 amino acids. V lost 5 bases and J lost 4, with 9 bases in between. This CDR3 reads CASSHGQYEQYF. CDR3 sequence (DNA): TGTGCCAGCAGCCATGGACAGTACGAGCAGTACTTC.

In its sample, this clonotype was seen many times. The V call is TRBV3-1, the J call TRBJ2-3; D is ambiguous. Looked up from germline, CDR1 is LGHDT and CDR2 is YNNKEL (reference sequence). The CDR3 is made up of 14 amino acids. Trimming pared 1 base from V and 6 bases from J, leaving 11 bases between. As DNA, the CDR3 is TGTGCCAGCAGCCAAGGTTCTAGGAGCGATACGCAGTATTTT. This sequence encodes CASSQGSRSDTQYF.

V is TRBV6-1 and J is TRBJ2-7, with D maybe TRBD2 (5 bases). Germline assignment: CDR1 MNHNS and CDR2 SASEGT. Trimming took 6 bases from V and 5 from J, leaving 20 bases between them. This CDR3 region has 15 residues. CDR3 DNA: TGTGCCAGCAGAAAGAGGACTTCAGAGCCCCACGAGCAGTACTTC. As protein: CASRKRTSEPHEQYF.

This clonotype was seen only a few times. The chain combines TRBV7-9 with TRBJ2-5, with TRBD2 as a possible D gene (6 bases). The germline gives CDR1 SEHNR, CDR2 FQNEAQ (reference sequence). The CDR3 spans 14 residues. The V end lost 7 bases, the J end lost 1 base, and 13 bases lay between the germline ends. DNA of the CDR3: TGTGCCAGCACAACGGGAGTAGGCCAAGAGACCCAGTACTTC. Its protein is CASTTGVGQETQYF.

This clonotype was counted many times. J is TRBJ2-3 and V is TRBV7-9; weak D call: TRBD2 (6 bases). V lost 2 bases, J lost 5 bases, and 14 bases lay in between. This CDR3 region has 15 residues. Germline CDR1 and CDR2: SEHNR and FQNEAQ (reference sequence). In nucleotides, the CDR3 is TGTGCCAGCAGCTTATTTCCGGGAGTAGGAGATACGCAGTATTTT. Amino acids: CASSLFPGVGDTQYF.

This clonotype appeared many times. The chain uses TRBV28 and TRBJ1-1, with D hard to call. Germline-derived CDR1 and CDR2 are MDHEN and SYDVKM. The CDR3 is 15 residues long. The V end was cut by 5 bases, the J end by 1 base, with 14 bases between. The CDR3 DNA reads TGTGCCAGCAGTCCCCTTCGGACGGGGAACACTGAAGCTTTCTTT. It specifies CASSPLRTGNTEAFF.

This clonotype was found a few times. This rearrangement joins TRBV6-2 or TRBV6-3 to TRBJ2-3; D is possibly TRBD1 or TRBD2 (5 bases each). V gave up 6 bases and J gave up 7 bases, with 14 bases separating them. The CDR3 has 13 residues. CDR1 and CDR2 from the germline V gene are MNHEY and SVGEGT. In DNA form, the CDR3 reads TGTGCCAGCAGCCCGGGACCAAAATATACGCAGTATTTT. It codes for CASSPGPKYTQYF.

In its sample, this clonotype was seen a few times. The chain joins TRBV19 to TRBJ2-1, with D tentatively TRBD1 (6 bases). CDR1 is LNHDA and CDR2 is SQIVND in the germline V gene (reference sequence). The V and J ends lost 3 bases and 8 bases respectively, with 17 bases between them. The CDR3 has 15 residues. The CDR3 bases are TGTGCCAGTAGTATTAGGGGGACCCGTGGCGATGAGCAGTTCTTC. Translation: CASSIRGTRGDEQFF.

This clonotype appeared a few times. The chain employs TRBV5-6 and TRBJ2-7, with 9 bases that match TRBD1. Germline lookup yields CDR1 SGHDT and CDR2 YYEEEE. Germline trimming cut 0 bases from V and 3 bases from J; bases unmatched to any gene: 4. The CDR3 extends over 15 amino acids. CDR3 in DNA: TGTGCCAGCAGCTTGGGGGGACAGGGTTTCTACGAGCAGTACTTC. Protein: CASSLGGQGFYEQYF.

Many counts were recorded for this clonotype. No DNA is shown, since the ends of the CDR3 on it are uncertain; the CDR3 is the one TCRdb lists. The chain couples TRBV27 to TRBJ1-5. CDR1 and CDR2 from the germline V gene are MNHEY and SMNVEV (reference sequence). The length of the CDR3 is 15 amino acids, counting both ends. CDR3 amino acids: CATRLRAGFNQPQHF.

This clonotype was seen a handful of times. The chain combines TRBV7-2 with TRBJ2-5; D possibly uses TRBD1 or TRBD2 (5 bases each). The CDR3 sequence is 12 residues long. Between the trimmed V and J ends, which lost 3 bases and 5 bases, there was a span of 7 bases. CDR1 is SGHTA and CDR2 is FQGNSA in the germline V gene. The CDR3, as DNA: TGTGCCAGCAGCTTTGGGACGGAGACCCAGTACTTC. Translated, it gives CASSFGTETQYF.